This T cell receptor (beta chain) was captured by sequencing in a study of T cell repertoires in cytomegalovirus infection. For the study at large: The public TCR beta signatures pointed to both CMV infection and matching HLA type.

This clonotype appeared many times. Antigen specificity is unknown. The CDR3 contains 16 residues. CDR1 is LNHDA and CDR2 is SQIVND in the germline V gene (reference sequence). Trimming stripped 0 bases from V and 3 bases from J, with 12 bases between. TCRdb re-called the reads with MiXCR, one entry per CDR3 protein. The table includes approximately 260,000 distinct CDR3 sequences, 20% to 25% detected once. The sequence was obtained from a human donor in good health (CMV status not recorded). Some clones in this sample may be carry-over from other donors' samples. The sequenced sample was cultured PBMCs, obtained from culture after CMV antigen stimulation. The chain has TRBV19 and TRBJ2-1; D is possibly TRBD2 (6 bases). The CDR3 DNA reads TGTGCCAGTAGTATAGATCGGGCGGGAAGCTACAATGAGCAGTTCTTC. It is translated as CASSIDRAGSYNEQFF.